Sequencing of this TCR beta chain was carried out in a study of blood T cells in healthy people across ages. This clonotype was seen at least ten times. Donors each provided 9.5 to 10 milliliters of peripheral blood. The CDR3 has 13 amino acids. V was pared by 0 bases and J by 1 base, with 7 bases between. Germline V lookup: CDR1 SQVTM, CDR2 ANQGSEA. Primed by a sample-barcoded 5' primer and a J-beta primer mix, a second PCR proceeded for about 7 to 12 cycles. Every sample returned 2.5 million or more CDR3-containing paired-end reads. One entry per CDR3 protein results from TCRdb running MiXCR on the 5' RACE reads. The sample lists about 1.1 million distinct CDR3 sequences, roughly two fifths occurring once.

The chain employs TRBV29-1 and TRBJ2-7; perhaps TRBD2 as D (5 bases). What was sequenced was blood. The source is a man between 18 and 35 years old in good health. CDR3 sequence reads: CSVEDGGSYEQYF. The DNA of the CDR3 is TGCAGCGTTGAAGATGGCGGGTCCTACGAGCAGTACTTC.